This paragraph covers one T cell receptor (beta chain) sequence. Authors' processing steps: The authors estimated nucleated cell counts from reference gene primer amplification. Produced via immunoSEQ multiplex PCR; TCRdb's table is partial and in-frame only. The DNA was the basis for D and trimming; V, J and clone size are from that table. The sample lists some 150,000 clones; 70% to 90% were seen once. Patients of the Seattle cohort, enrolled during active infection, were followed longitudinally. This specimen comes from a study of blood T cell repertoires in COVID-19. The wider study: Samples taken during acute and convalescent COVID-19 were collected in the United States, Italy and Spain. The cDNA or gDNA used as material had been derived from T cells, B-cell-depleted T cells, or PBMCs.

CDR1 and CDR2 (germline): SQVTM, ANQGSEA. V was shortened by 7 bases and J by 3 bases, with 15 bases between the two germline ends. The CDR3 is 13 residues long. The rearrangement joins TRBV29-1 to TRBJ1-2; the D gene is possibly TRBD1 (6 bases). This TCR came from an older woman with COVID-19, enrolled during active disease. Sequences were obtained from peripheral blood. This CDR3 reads CSARTTGDYGYTF. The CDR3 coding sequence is TGCAGCGCGCGGACGACAGGCGACTATGGCTACACCTTC.